This T cell receptor beta chain was sequenced in a study of glioma-infiltrating T cells. The iRepertoire nested amplicon-rescue multiplex PCR amplified TCR alpha and beta CDR3s from RNA. Each CDR3 protein gets one entry after TCRdb re-called the multiplex PCR reads with MiXCR. Seen here are approximately 100,000 distinct CDR3 sequences, less than 30% observed once, and the top ten hold 35%. This clonotype has at least ten counts. The CDR3 consists of 13 residues. V dropped 5 bases and J dropped 6 bases, with 16 bases sitting between them. The germline CDR1 and CDR2 sequences are DFQATT and SNEGSKA (reference sequence).

What was sequenced was glioma tissue, nonneoplastic brain tissue, or PBMCs (not recorded which). The rearrangement joins TRBV20-1 to TRBJ1-2; D perhaps matches TRBD1 (5 bases). This TCR was sampled from a human donor with low-grade glioma or glioblastoma, undergoing nonglioma brain surgery, or in good health (not recorded which). The CDR3 coding sequence is TGCAGTGCTCCTGACAGCCAGATCAATGGCTACACCTTC. This codes for CSAPDSQINGYTF.